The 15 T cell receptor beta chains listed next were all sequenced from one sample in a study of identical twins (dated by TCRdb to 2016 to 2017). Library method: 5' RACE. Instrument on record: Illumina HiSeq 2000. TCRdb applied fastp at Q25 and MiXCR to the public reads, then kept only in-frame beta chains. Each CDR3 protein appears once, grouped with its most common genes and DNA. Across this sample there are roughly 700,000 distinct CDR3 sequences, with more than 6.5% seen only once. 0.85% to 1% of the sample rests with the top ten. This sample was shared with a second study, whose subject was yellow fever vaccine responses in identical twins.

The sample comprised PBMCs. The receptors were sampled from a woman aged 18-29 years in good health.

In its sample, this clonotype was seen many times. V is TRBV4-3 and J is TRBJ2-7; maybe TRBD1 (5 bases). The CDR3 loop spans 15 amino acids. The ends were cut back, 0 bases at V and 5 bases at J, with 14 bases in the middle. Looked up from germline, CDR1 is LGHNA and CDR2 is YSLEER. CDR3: CASSQEFTGRDEQYF. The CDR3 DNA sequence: TGCGCCAGCAGCCAAGAGTTTACGGGCAGGGACGAGCAGTACTTC.

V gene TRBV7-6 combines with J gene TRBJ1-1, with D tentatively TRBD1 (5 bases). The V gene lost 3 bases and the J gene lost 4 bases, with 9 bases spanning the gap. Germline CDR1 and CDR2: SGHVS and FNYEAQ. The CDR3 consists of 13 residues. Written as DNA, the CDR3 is TGTGCCAGCAGCTTGTGGGGACCCACTGAAGCTTTCTTT. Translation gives CASSLWGPTEAFF.

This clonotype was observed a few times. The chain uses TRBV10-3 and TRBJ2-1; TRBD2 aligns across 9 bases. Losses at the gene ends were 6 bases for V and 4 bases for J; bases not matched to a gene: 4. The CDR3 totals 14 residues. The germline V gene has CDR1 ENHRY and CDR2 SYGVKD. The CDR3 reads CAIRSSGDYNEQFF. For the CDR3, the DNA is TGTGCCATCAGATCTAGCGGGGATTACAATGAGCAGTTCTTC.

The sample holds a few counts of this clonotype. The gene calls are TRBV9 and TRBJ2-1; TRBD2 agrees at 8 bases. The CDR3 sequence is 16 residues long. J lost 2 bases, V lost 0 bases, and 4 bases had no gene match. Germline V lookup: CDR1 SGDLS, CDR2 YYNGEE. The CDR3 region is CASSVAGGGTYNEQFF. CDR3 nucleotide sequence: TGTGCCAGCAGCGTAGCTGGCGGGGGGACCTACAATGAGCAGTTCTTC.

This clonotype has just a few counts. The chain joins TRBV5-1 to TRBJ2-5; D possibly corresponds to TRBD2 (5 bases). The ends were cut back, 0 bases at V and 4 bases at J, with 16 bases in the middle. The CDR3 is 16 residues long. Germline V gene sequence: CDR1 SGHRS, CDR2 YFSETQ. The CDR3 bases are TGCGCCAGCAGCTTGGCTGGGGTCCACGCGGGAGAGACCCAGTACTTC. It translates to CASSLAGVHAGETQYF.

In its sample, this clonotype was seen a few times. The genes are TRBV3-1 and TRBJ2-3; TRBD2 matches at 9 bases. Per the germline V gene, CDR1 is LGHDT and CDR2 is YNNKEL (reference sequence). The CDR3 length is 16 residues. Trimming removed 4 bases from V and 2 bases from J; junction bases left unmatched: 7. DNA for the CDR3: TGTGCCAGCAGCCCTCTAGCGGGGCTACCCACAGATACGCAGTATTTT. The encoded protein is CASSPLAGLPTDTQYF.

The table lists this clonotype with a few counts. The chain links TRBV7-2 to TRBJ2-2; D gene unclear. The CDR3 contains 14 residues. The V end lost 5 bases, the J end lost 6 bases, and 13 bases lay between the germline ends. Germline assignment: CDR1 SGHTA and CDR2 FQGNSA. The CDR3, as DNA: TGTGCCAGCAGCCTAAATAGTTGGGCCGGGGAGCTGTTTTTT. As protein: CASSLNSWAGELFF.

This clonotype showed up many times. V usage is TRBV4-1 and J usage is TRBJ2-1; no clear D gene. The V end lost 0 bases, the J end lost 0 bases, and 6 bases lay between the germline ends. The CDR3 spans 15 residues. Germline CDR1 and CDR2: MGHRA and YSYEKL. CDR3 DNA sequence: TGCGCCAGCAGCCAAGATAGTTTCTCCTACAATGAGCAGTTCTTC. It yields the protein CASSQDSFSYNEQFF.

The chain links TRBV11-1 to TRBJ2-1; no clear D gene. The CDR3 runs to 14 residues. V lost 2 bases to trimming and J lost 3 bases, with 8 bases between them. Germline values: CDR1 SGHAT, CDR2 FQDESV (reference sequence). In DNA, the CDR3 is TGTGCCAGCAGCTTATACTCTAACTACAATGAGCAGTTCTTC. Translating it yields CASSLYSNYNEQFF.

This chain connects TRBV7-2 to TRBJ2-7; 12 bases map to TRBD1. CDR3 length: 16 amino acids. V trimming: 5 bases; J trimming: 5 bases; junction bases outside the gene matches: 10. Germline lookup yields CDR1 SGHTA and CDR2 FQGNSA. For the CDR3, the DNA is TGTGCCAGCAGCCCGAGGGACAGGGGGCGAGCTCACGAGCAGTACTTC. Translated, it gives CASSPRDRGRAHEQYF.

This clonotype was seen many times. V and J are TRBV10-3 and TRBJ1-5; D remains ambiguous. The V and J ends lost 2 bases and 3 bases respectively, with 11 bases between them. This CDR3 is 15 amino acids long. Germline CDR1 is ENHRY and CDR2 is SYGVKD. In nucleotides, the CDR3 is TGTGCCATCAGTGAGATGGGAGGGTCCAATCAGCCCCAGCATTTT. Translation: CAISEMGGSNQPQHF.

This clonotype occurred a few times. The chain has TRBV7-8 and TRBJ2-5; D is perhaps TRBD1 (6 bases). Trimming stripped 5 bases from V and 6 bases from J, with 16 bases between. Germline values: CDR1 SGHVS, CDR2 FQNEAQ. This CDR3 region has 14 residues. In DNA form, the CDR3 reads TGTGCCAGCAGCCTTACGGAACAGGGTCAGACCCAGTACTTC. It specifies CASSLTEQGQTQYF.

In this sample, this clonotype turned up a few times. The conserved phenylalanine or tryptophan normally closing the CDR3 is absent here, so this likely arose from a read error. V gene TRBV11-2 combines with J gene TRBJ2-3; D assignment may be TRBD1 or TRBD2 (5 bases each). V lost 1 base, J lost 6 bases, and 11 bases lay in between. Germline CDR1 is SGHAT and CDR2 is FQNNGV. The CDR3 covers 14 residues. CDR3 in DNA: TGTGCCAGCAGCTTAGGGAACTGGGGGGATACGCAGTATTAT. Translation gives CASSLGNWGDTQYY.

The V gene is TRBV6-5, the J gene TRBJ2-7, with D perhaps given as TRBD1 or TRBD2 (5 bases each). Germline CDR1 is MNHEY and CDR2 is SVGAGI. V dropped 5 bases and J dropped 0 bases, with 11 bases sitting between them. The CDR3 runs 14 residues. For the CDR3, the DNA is TGTGCCAGCAGTCACCGGGACGTCTCCTACGAGCAGTACTTC. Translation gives CASSHRDVSYEQYF.

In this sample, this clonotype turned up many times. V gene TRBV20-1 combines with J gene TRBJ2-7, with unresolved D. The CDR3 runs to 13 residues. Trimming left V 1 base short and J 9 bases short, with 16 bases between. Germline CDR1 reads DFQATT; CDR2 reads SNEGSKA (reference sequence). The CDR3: CSARGRLPTGQYF. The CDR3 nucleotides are TGCAGTGCTAGAGGACGGCTCCCAACGGGGCAGTACTTC.